The entry below gives a single T cell receptor (beta chain) sequence along with its context. The data stem from a study of OX40 agonist ivuxolimab in advanced cancers. Sequencing was performed with immunoSEQ multiplex PCR; in TCRdb, only in-frame clones are kept and a portion is missing. The sample lists some 83,000 clones; roughly nine tenths were seen once. The clonotype was recovered from an adult with an advanced solid tumor such as melanoma, head and neck, liver or kidney cancer. Sequenced material: CD4+ or CD8+ T cells sorted from blood, taken in a trial of the OX40 agonist ivuxolimab.

The CDR3 bases are TGCGCCAGCAGCTGGACAGGACCCTACAATGAGCAGTTCTTC. Protein product: CASSWTGPYNEQFF. The chain recombines TRBV5-1 with TRBJ2-1; 7 bases align to TRBD1. The length of the CDR3 is 14 residues. Germline CDR1 SGHRS, CDR2 YFSETQ. The V segment lost 3 bases and the J segment 2 bases; nucleotides outside the gene matches: 2.